The TCR beta chain described here comes from a study of T cells in Graves' hyperthyroidism and ophthalmopathy. Study information: Peripheral blood was secured at the point of initial diagnosis, before any treatment.

Each 10 ml fresh peripheral blood draw supplied the PBMCs. Amplification yielded TCR beta CDR3 regions, with RNA transcripts as the source. Primed by the HTBI set, a first-round RT-PCR was run on the TCR CDR3. Via MiXCR, TCRdb re-called the multiplex PCR reads, giving one row per CDR3 protein. The table lists about 350,000 distinct CDR3 sequences, about 15% of them singletons. The CDR3 has 16 amino acids. The germline CDR1 and CDR2 sequences are DFQATT and SNEGSKA (reference sequence). V was clipped by 0 bases and J by 7 bases; unmatched bases: 7. The sample comprised blood. The TCR comes from a woman aged 25 to 39 with Graves' hyperthyroidism. The V call is TRBV20-1, the J call TRBJ2-1; TRBD2 matches 12 bases. CDR3 coding DNA: TGCAGTGCTAGAGACCCGACTAGCGGGGGTCGGAATGAGCAGTTCTTC. Protein: CSARDPTSGGRNEQFF.